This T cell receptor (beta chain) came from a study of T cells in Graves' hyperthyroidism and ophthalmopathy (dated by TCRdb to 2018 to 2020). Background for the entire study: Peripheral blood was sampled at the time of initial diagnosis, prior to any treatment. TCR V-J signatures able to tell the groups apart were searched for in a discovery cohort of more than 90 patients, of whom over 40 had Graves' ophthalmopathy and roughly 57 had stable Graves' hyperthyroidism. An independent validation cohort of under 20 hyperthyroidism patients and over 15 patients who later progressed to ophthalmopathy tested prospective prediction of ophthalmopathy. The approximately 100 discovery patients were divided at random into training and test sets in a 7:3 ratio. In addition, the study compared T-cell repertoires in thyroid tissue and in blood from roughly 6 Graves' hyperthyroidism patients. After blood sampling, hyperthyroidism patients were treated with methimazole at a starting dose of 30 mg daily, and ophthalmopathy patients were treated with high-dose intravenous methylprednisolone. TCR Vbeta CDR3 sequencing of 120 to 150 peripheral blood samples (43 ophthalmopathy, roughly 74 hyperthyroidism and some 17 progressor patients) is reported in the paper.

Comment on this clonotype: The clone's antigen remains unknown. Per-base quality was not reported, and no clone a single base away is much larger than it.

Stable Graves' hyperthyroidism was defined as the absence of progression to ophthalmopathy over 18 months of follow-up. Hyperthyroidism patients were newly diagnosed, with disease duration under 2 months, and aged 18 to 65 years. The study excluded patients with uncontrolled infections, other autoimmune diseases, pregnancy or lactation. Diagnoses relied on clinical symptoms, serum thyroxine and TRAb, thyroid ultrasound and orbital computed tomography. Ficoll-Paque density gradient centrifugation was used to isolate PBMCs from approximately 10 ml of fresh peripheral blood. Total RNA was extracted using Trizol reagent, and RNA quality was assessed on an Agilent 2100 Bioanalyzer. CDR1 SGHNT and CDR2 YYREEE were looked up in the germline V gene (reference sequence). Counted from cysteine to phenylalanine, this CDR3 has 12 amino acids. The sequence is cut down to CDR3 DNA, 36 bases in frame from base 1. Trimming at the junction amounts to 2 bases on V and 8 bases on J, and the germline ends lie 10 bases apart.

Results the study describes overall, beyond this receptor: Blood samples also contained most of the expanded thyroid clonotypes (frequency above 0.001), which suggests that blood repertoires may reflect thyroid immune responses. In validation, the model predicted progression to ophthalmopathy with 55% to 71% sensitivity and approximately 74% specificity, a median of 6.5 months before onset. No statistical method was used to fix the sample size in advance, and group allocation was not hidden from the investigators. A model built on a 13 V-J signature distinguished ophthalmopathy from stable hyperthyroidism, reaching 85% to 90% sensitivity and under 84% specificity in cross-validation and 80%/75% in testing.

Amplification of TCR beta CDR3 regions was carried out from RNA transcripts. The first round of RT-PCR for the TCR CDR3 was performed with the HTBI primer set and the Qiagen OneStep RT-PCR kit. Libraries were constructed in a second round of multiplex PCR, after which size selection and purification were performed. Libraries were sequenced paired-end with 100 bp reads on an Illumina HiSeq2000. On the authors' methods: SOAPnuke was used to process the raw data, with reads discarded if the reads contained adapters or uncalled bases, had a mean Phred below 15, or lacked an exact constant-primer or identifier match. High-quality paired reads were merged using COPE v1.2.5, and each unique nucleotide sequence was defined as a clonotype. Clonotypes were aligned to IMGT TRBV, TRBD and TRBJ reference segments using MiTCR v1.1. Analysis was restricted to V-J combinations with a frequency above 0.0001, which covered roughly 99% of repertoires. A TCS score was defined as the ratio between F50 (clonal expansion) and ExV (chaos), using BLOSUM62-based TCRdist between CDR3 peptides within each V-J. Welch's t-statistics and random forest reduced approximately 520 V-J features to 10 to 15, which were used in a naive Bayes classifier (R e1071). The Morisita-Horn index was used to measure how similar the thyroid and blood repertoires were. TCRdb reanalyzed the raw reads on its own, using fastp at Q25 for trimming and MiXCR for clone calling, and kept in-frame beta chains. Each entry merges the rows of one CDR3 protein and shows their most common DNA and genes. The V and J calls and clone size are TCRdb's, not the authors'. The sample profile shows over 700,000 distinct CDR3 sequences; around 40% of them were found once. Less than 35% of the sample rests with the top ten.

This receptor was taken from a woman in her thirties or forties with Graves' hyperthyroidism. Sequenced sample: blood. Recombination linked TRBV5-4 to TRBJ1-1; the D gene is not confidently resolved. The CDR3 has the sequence CASSFQFREAFF. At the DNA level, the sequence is TGTGCCAGCAGCTTTCAGTTCAGGGAAGCTTTCTTT.